This record concerns one TCR beta chain sequence. Its specificity is not known. The data derive from a study of T cell responses to AZD1222 COVID-19 vaccine. For the study at large: Second-dose intervals of approximately 4 or approximately 12 weeks were pooled.

J was trimmed by 2 bases and V by 10 bases; bases with no gene match: 5. The CDR3 runs 13 residues. The germline V gene encodes CDR1 ENHRY and CDR2 SYGVKD. Assay: immunoSEQ multiplex PCR; the TCRdb copy retains only in-frame clones and omits some. The sample consists of 80,000 or so clones, about 85% of them appearing once. Study-wide points: Breadth and depth of Spike-specific TCRs rose after two AZD1222 doses. Reportedly, close to half of spike-specific TCRs are directed against unmutated variant regions.

The TCR was taken from an adult in good health. This chain uses TRBV10-3 with TRBJ2-3, with 8 bases that match TRBD2. The specimen comprised peripheral blood, sampled on day 0 of AZD1222 vaccination. The CDR3 DNA reads TGTGCCACGCGAGCGGGAGACACAGATACGCAGTATTTT. This gives the protein CATRAGDTDTQYF.